One sample yielded the 12 T cell receptor beta chains listed below, sequenced in a study of control samples from healthy donors and cancer patients. Data came from immunoSEQ multiplex PCR; TCRdb stores just in-frame clones and leaves some out. Of approximately 170,000 clones in the sample, about 90% were seen once. The specimen was blood. The receptors were sampled from a woman aged 30 to 39 in good health.

The chain uses TRBV4-1 and TRBJ1-1, with D perhaps matching TRBD1 (5 bases). Germline V gene lookup returns CDR1 MGHRA and CDR2 YSYEKL. This CDR3 is 13 amino acids long. Trimming removed 4 bases at V and 1 base at J, with 7 bases between. CDR3: CASSLTGNTEAFF. The CDR3 DNA sequence: TGCGCCAGCAGCCTTACAGGGAACACTGAAGCTTTCTTT.

This chain joins TRBV19 and TRBJ1-5, with a possible D match to TRBD1 (5 bases). This CDR3 has 16 residues. The V and J ends lost 1 base and 6 bases respectively, with 16 bases between them. Germline CDR1 LNHDA, CDR2 SQIVND (reference sequence). DNA of the CDR3: TGTGCCAGTAGTATAGGGGTGCGCCGGGGGGGTCAGCCCCAGCATTTT. Translated: CASSIGVRRGGQPQHF.

The gene calls are TRBV5-4 and TRBJ2-2; the D gene is possibly TRBD1 (5 bases). The ends were cut back, 5 bases at V and 5 bases at J, with 10 bases in the middle. CDR3 length: 13 amino acids. Germline V gives CDR1 SGHNT, CDR2 YYREEE (reference sequence). The CDR3 DNA sequence: TGTGCCAGCAGAACAGGTTTAACCGGGGAGCTGTTTTTT. It codes for CASRTGLTGELFF.

This chain joins TRBV15 and TRBJ2-2; 7 bases line up with TRBD2. Germline V gene lookup returns CDR1 LNHNV and CDR2 YYDKDF (reference sequence). The CDR3 loop spans 20 amino acids. Unmatched junction bases numbered 17, after V lost 3 bases and J lost 1 base. Here the CDR3 reads CATSSTIVGEGERNTGELFF. CDR3 in DNA: TGTGCCACCAGCAGCACCATCGTGGGGGAGGGAGAGCGGAACACCGGGGAGCTGTTTTTT.

The chain employs TRBV18 and TRBJ1-2; 7 positions match TRBD1. The CDR3 is 14 amino acids. From germline, CDR1 is KGHSH and CDR2 LQKENI. Trimming cost V 3 bases and J 5 bases; bases outside gene matches: 6. The CDR3 nucleotides read TGTGCCAGCTCACCGGTGGGACAGAATTATGGCTACACCTTC. This encodes CASSPVGQNYGYTF.

V is TRBV19 and J is TRBJ1-3; D unclear. The germline V gene encodes CDR1 LNHDA and CDR2 SQIVND (reference sequence). V dropped 1 base and J dropped 0 bases, with 4 bases sitting between them. CDR3 size: 14 residues. CDR3 in amino acids: CASSIGLSGNTIYF. The CDR3 nucleotides read TGTGCCAGTAGTATAGGACTCTCTGGAAACACCATATATTTT.

This clone was counted a single time. The V call is TRBV28, the J call TRBJ2-4; D possibly corresponds to TRBD2 (5 bases). This CDR3 is built from 13 residues. V gave up 2 bases and J gave up 9 bases, with 11 bases separating them. CDR1 MDHEN and CDR2 SYDVKM come from the germline V gene. Written as DNA, the CDR3 is TGTGCCAGCAGTTTAGGAGGCTCGGCCATTCAGTACTTC. This gives the protein CASSLGGSAIQYF.

This clone was counted once. The chain uses TRBV4-1 and TRBJ2-1, with D unclear. The CDR3 has 15 residues. The germline V and J ends were trimmed by 4 bases and 1 base, with 11 bases remaining between them. CDR1 is MGHRA, CDR2 YSYEKL, per germline. The CDR3, as DNA: TGCGCCAGCAGCCCCTCAGAGAGTTCCTACAATGAGCAGTTCTTC. Translation gives CASSPSESSYNEQFF.

V gene TRBV9 combines with J gene TRBJ2-2, with D tentatively TRBD1 (5 bases). Trimming stripped 4 bases from V and 0 bases from J, with 16 bases between. Looked up from germline, CDR1 is SGDLS and CDR2 is YYNGEE. The CDR3 has 17 amino acids. CDR3 bases: TGTGCCAGCAGCTATCCAAGACAGCGATCGAACACCGGGGAGCTGTTTTTT. Its translation: CASSYPRQRSNTGELFF.

The chain recombines TRBV5-5 with TRBJ2-1, with TRBD2 identical over 11 bases. The J segment lost 2 bases and the V segment lost 4 bases, leaving 2 bases of the junction unmatched. Germline CDR1 SGHKS, CDR2 YYEKEE (reference sequence). The CDR3 length is 15 residues. CDR3 loop: CASSTGLAAYNEQFF. The CDR3 coding sequence is TGTGCCAGCAGCACGGGACTAGCGGCCTACAATGAGCAGTTCTTC.

The chain couples TRBV19 to TRBJ2-7, with a weak D call TRBD1 (5 bases). CDR3 size: 14 residues. In germline, CDR1 is LNHDA, CDR2 SQIVND (reference sequence). V was cut by 1 base and J by 2 bases, with 9 bases left in between. The CDR3 sequence is CASSIGQGTYEQYF. CDR3 sequence (DNA): TGTGCCAGTAGTATAGGGCAGGGAACCTACGAGCAGTACTTC.

The CDR3 bases are TGCGCCAGCAAAACCGGGACAGGTCCAGATACGCAGTATTTT. It codes for CASKTGTGPDTQYF. The chain has TRBV5-1 and TRBJ2-3; 8 bases fit TRBD1. V trimming: 6 bases; J trimming: 4 bases; junction bases outside the gene matches: 7. CDR3 length: 14 amino acids. The germline CDR1 and CDR2 sequences are SGHRS and YFSETQ.